The next 31 T cell receptor beta chains were all read from a single sample in a study of cytomegalovirus exposure and HLA in healthy donors. PCR amplification relied on 60 Vbeta primers (plus 13 Jbeta primers). The data were produced by immunoSEQ multiplex PCR, yet TCRdb's version contains in-frame clones alone and is incomplete. Its table lists around 50,000 clones. Material for sequencing was PBMCs. The receptors derive from a woman aged 30 to 39 in good health and CMV-seropositive.

This rearrangement joins TRBV15 to TRBJ2-7; TRBD2 might be the D (5 bases). Germline V gene lookup returns CDR1 LNHNV and CDR2 YYDKDF (reference sequence). Trimming shortened V by 0 bases and J by 0 bases, and 12 bases separated the two germline ends. The CDR3 length is 16 residues. CDR3 loop: CATSRETRTYSYEQYF. In DNA, the CDR3 is TGTGCCACCAGCAGAGAGACGCGGACTTACTCCTACGAGCAGTACTTC.

The chain combines TRBV11-1 with TRBJ2-1; 8 nucleotides agree with TRBD2. The V segment lost 6 bases and the J segment 2 bases; nucleotides outside the gene matches: 6. The CDR3 contains 15 residues. Germline loops: CDR1 SGHAT, CDR2 FQDESV (reference sequence). CDR3 amino acids: CASSTGGEAYNEQFF. CDR3 coding DNA: TGTGCCAGCAGTACCGGGGGGGAGGCCTACAATGAGCAGTTCTTC. The complete variable domain, with remaining parts taken from reference TRBV11-1 and TRBJ2-1, reads EAEVAQSPRYKITEKSQAVAFWCDPISGHATLYWYRQILGQGPELLVQFQDESVVDDSQLPKDRFSAERLKGVDSTLKIQPAELGDSAMYLCASSTGGEAYNEQFFGPGTRLTVL.

The V call is TRBV4-1, the J call TRBJ2-1, with TRBD2 as a possible D gene (5 bases). V lost 0 bases and J 7 bases, leaving 13 bases between the germline ends. This CDR3 has 15 amino acids. Looked up from germline, CDR1 is MGHRA and CDR2 is YSYEKL. The CDR3 DNA reads TGCGCCAGCAGCCAAGATTGGCTAGCTGGGAATGAGCAGTTCTTC. It yields the protein CASSQDWLAGNEQFF.

V usage is TRBV6-5 and J usage is TRBJ1-2; no clear D gene. The CDR3 sequence is 15 residues long. Germline V CDR1 and CDR2: MNHEY, SVGAGI. Trimming removed 2 bases from V and 10 bases from J, with 20 bases in between. Written as DNA, the CDR3 is TGTGCCAGCAGTTACCGCTTCGCTCTTACTTTGTCCTACACCTTC. This gives the protein CASSYRFALTLSYTF.

This chain uses TRBV29-1 with TRBJ2-1, with TRBD1 as a possible D gene (5 bases). The CDR3 has 14 residues. V gave up 1 base and J gave up 1 base, with 8 bases separating them. Germline-derived CDR1 and CDR2 are SQVTM and ANQGSEA. The CDR3 sequence: CSVEAQASYNEQFF. CDR3 nucleotide sequence: TGCAGCGTTGAAGCACAGGCGTCCTACAATGAGCAGTTCTTC.

J is TRBJ2-4 and V is TRBV7-9, with 12 bases matching TRBD2. Trimming cost V 3 bases and J 7 bases; bases outside gene matches: 7. CDR3 length: 16 residues. Germline CDR1 SEHNR, CDR2 FQNEAQ (reference sequence). CDR3: CASSLKTSGRWNIQYF. The CDR3 DNA is TGTGCCAGCAGCTTGAAAACTAGCGGGAGGTGGAACATTCAGTACTTC.

J is TRBJ2-5 and V is TRBV20-1; D is perhaps TRBD2 (6 bases). The CDR3 is made up of 11 amino acids. Trimming stripped 6 bases from V and 2 bases from J, with 7 bases between. CDR1 DFQATT and CDR2 SNEGSKA come from the germline V gene (reference sequence). CDR3 nucleotides: TGCAGTGCCGCGGGACAAGAGACCCAGTACTTC. This gives the protein CSAAGQETQYF.

The rearrangement uses TRBV7-6 and TRBJ2-5; perhaps TRBD1 as D (6 bases). This CDR3 spans 14 amino acids. Germline assignment: CDR1 SGHVS and CDR2 FNYEAQ. The germline V and J ends were trimmed by 0 bases and 5 bases, with 10 bases remaining between them. CDR3 loop: CASSLAGTLETQYF. The CDR3 nucleotides read TGTGCCAGCAGCTTAGCCGGGACACTGGAGACCCAGTACTTC.

V and J are TRBV27 and TRBJ1-4; 9 bases are a match to TRBD1. There are 15 residues in the CDR3. The V gene's germline CDR1 is MNHEY and CDR2 SMNVEV (reference sequence). Losses at the gene ends were 4 bases for V and 8 bases for J; bases not matched to a gene: 8. CDR3 in amino acids: CASSSPGQGPEKLFF. The CDR3, as DNA: TGTGCCAGCAGTTCCCCGGGACAGGGCCCCGAAAAACTGTTTTTT.

The V and J genes are TRBV18 and TRBJ2-7; 9 nucleotides agree with TRBD1. V trimming: 3 bases; J trimming: 4 bases; junction bases outside the gene matches: 4. In germline, CDR1 is KGHSH, CDR2 LQKENI. This CDR3 is 14 amino acids long. The CDR3 sequence: CASSPPQGAYEQYF. CDR3 DNA: TGTGCCAGCTCACCTCCACAGGGGGCTTACGAGCAGTACTTC.

With respect to this clone: An end of the junction differs from the germline gene, which may be a read error. The V call is TRBV7-7, the J call TRBJ2-7; TRBD1 is a possible D gene (5 bases). The CDR3 spans 15 residues. Germline-derived CDR1 and CDR2 are SSHAT and FNYEAQ (reference sequence). The CDR3 region is CASSLGPGNSYEQYF. The CDR3 region has the DNA TGTGCTAGCAGCTTGGGGCCAGGGAATTCCTACGAGCAGTACTTC.

The rearrangement uses TRBV6-5 and TRBJ2-7; D is possibly TRBD1 (5 bases). Trimming cost V 3 bases and J 2 bases, with 14 bases left between them. This CDR3 is built from 15 residues. CDR1 and CDR2 (germline): MNHEY, SVGAGI. The CDR3, as DNA: TGTGCCAGCAGTTATCTAGAAGGGGTCGCCTACGAGCAGTACTTC. Its protein is CASSYLEGVAYEQYF.

The V gene is TRBV30, the J gene TRBJ1-4, with 8 positions matching TRBD1. The CDR3 has 13 amino acids. The junction had 2 bases not matched to a gene; V was cut back by 3 bases and J by 5 bases. CDR1 is GTSNPN, CDR2 SVGIG, per germline (reference sequence). This chain's CDR3 is CAWRSGGNEKLFF. CDR3 nucleotides: TGTGCCTGGAGATCAGGGGGCAATGAAAAACTGTTTTTT.

The CDR3 DNA follows: TGTGCCAGTAGTGAGGGACAGGGGGATGGCTACACCTTC. Translating it yields CASSEGQGDGYTF. This rearrangement joins TRBV19 to TRBJ1-2, with TRBD1 matching over 11 bases. The CDR3 totals 13 residues. The V gene end was trimmed by 5 bases and the J gene end by 6 bases; junction bases not matched to a gene: 2. CDR1 LNHDA and CDR2 SQIVND come from the germline V gene (reference sequence).

This sequence joins TRBV2 and TRBJ1-1, with D unresolved. The V end lost 5 bases, the J end lost 6 bases, and 7 bases lay between the germline ends. Germline loops: CDR1 SNHLY, CDR2 FYNNEI. The CDR3 is 11 amino acids. The CDR3 here is CASSFGPEAFF. In DNA, the CDR3 is TGTGCCAGCAGTTTTGGCCCTGAAGCTTTCTTT.

The chain has TRBV5-4 and TRBJ1-2; 11 bases fit TRBD1. After removal of 0 bases from V and 4 bases from J, the junction contained 5 bases not matched to a gene. CDR1 is SGHNT and CDR2 is YYREEE in the germline V gene (reference sequence). The length of the CDR3 is 16 residues. The CDR3 coding sequence is TGTGCCAGCAGCTTGGGGACAGGGGGCTCTTCCTATGGCTACACCTTC. Translating gives CASSLGTGGSSYGYTF.

This chain links TRBV4-2 with TRBJ2-5; maybe TRBD1 (6 bases). V was pared by 3 bases and J by 5 bases, with 10 bases between. The CDR3 spans 13 residues. Germline CDR1 is LGHNA and CDR2 is YNFKEQ. The DNA of the CDR3 is TGTGCCAGCAGCCAGCAAAGGGGGGAGACCCAGTACTTC. Its protein product is CASSQQRGETQYF.

The J gene is TRBJ1-1, the V gene TRBV29-1; D perhaps matches TRBD1 (5 bases). Trimming pared 6 bases from V and 6 bases from J, leaving 20 bases between. The CDR3 is 14 amino acids. Germline V CDR1 and CDR2: SQVTM, ANQGSEA. The CDR3 nucleotides read TGCAGCGTGGCGGGACCTTTGGGGACTGCTGAAGCTTTCTTT. It specifies CSVAGPLGTAEAFF.

The rearrangement uses TRBV15 and TRBJ1-5; 7 bases are shared with TRBD1. Trimming cost V 4 bases and J 2 bases; bases outside gene matches: 8. The CDR3 sequence is 16 residues long. Germline CDR1 and CDR2: LNHNV and YYDKDF (reference sequence). As DNA, the CDR3 is TGTGCCACCAGCATAAAGACAGGGCACGGCAATCAGCCCCAGCATTTT. This codes for CATSIKTGHGNQPQHF.

The chain couples TRBV6-1 to TRBJ1-6; unclear D gene. The CDR3 has 13 amino acids. In germline, CDR1 is MNHNS, CDR2 SASEGT. Trimming took 7 bases from V and 8 from J, leaving 12 bases between them. CDR3 nucleotides: TGTGCCAGCATGAGGGTAAGGGATTCACCCCTCCACTTT. Protein: CASMRVRDSPLHF.

The chain uses TRBV5-5 and TRBJ1-2; D might be TRBD1 (5 bases). This CDR3 comprises 12 residues. From germline, CDR1 is SGHKS and CDR2 YYEKEE (reference sequence). V lost 1 base, J lost 7 bases, and 8 bases lay in between. The CDR3 loop is CASSLWQGGYTF. Written as DNA, the CDR3 is TGTGCCAGCAGCTTGTGGCAGGGTGGCTACACCTTC.

The CDR3, as DNA: TGCGCCAGCAGCCTCGTCCTAACCGATTCCTACGAGCAGTACTTC. Translating gives CASSLVLTDSYEQYF. The chain recombines TRBV4-1 with TRBJ2-7; no firm D call. The length of the CDR3 is 15 residues. V dropped 4 bases and J dropped 1 base, with 14 bases sitting between them. The germline V gene encodes CDR1 MGHRA and CDR2 YSYEKL.

The V and J genes are TRBV5-4 and TRBJ2-3; 10 bases line up with TRBD2. Trimming cost V 5 bases and J 4 bases; bases outside gene matches: 10. This CDR3 comprises 16 residues. Germline CDR1 reads SGHNT; CDR2 reads YYREEE (reference sequence). The CDR3 region has the DNA TGTGCCAGCAGAAATAAGCGGGAGGGCCTCGCAGATACGCAGTATTTT. This encodes CASRNKREGLADTQYF.

Concerning this clone: A read error may produce the germline difference seen at one junction end. CDR3 residues: CASSLYRGRSQGTQYF. In DNA form, the CDR3 reads TGTGCCAGCAGCTTATACCGCGGGAGGAGTCAAGGGACCCAGTACTTC. The chain links TRBV13 to TRBJ2-5, with 8 positions matching TRBD2. CDR1 is PRHDT and CDR2 is FYEKMQ in the germline V gene (reference sequence). This CDR3 has 16 residues.

This sequence joins TRBV25-1 and TRBJ1-2, with 9 positions matching TRBD1. The germline CDR1 and CDR2 sequences are MGHDK and SYGVNS. Trimming removed 3 bases from V and 8 bases from J; junction bases left unmatched: 4. This CDR3 is 13 amino acids long. The DNA of the CDR3 is TGTGCCAGCAGTGAGGGGACAGGGACCGGCTACACCTTC. Protein product: CASSEGTGTGYTF.

The chain couples TRBV5-1 to TRBJ2-3; TRBD2 agrees at 8 bases. Germline CDR1 SGHRS, CDR2 YFSETQ. V was clipped by 0 bases and J by 0 bases; unmatched bases: 3. The CDR3 runs 16 residues. The CDR3 spells CASSLELAGSTDTQYF. The CDR3 DNA sequence: TGCGCCAGCAGCTTGGAGTTAGCGGGGAGCACAGATACGCAGTATTTT.

The chain has TRBV5-1 and TRBJ2-5, with a tentative D call TRBD1 (6 bases). The CDR3 contains 15 residues. V was clipped by 4 bases and J by 2 bases, with 15 bases between them. Germline V gives CDR1 SGHRS, CDR2 YFSETQ. CDR3 protein: CASSNLQGRQETQYF. The CDR3, as DNA: TGCGCCAGCAGCAACCTACAGGGCCGACAAGAGACCCAGTACTTC.

The CDR3 coding sequence is TGTGCCAGCAGAGCCCACAGGGGGGGGAACACTGAAGCTTTCTTT. This encodes CASRAHRGGNTEAFF. The rearrangement joins TRBV9 to TRBJ1-1; 8 bases are shared with TRBD1. Germline V gene lookup returns CDR1 SGDLS and CDR2 YYNGEE. The CDR3 spans 15 residues. With 5 bases clipped from V and 1 base from J, the junction kept 7 bases outside the gene matches. Variable domain in full (rest from reference TRBV9 and TRBJ1-1): DSGVTQTPKHLITATGQRVTLRCSPRSGDLSVYWYQQSLDQGLQFLIQYYNGEERAKGNILERFSAQQFPDLHSELNLSSLELGDSALYFCASRAHRGGNTEAFFGQGTRLTVV.

The chain employs TRBV11-3 and TRBJ1-2; D is uncertain. The CDR3 is made up of 13 amino acids. Germline V gene sequence: CDR1 SGHNT, CDR2 YENEEA. Trimming took 3 bases from V and 6 from J, leaving 11 bases between them. CDR3 sequence (DNA): TGTGCCAGCAGCTTTGTCAGATCCCATGGCTACACCTTC. Translation gives CASSFVRSHGYTF.

The chain has TRBV19 and TRBJ1-5, with D unresolved. V lost 3 bases and J 3 bases, leaving 12 bases between the germline ends. Per germline, CDR1 LNHDA and CDR2 SQIVND (reference sequence). The CDR3 length is 15 residues. CDR3 protein: CASSILVQNNQPQHF. The CDR3 region has the DNA TGTGCCAGTAGTATCCTAGTTCAGAACAATCAGCCCCAGCATTTT. The entire variable domain, with the rest obtained from reference TRBV19 and TRBJ1-5, is as follows: DGGITQSPKYLFRKEGQNVTLSCEQNLNHDAMYWYRQDPGQGLRLIYYSQIVNDFQKGDIAEGYSVSREKKESFPLTVTSAQKNPTAFYLCASSILVQNNQPQHFGDGTRLSIL.

The J gene is TRBJ2-4, the V gene TRBV11-2, with unresolved D. Trimming shortened V by 8 bases and J by 0 bases, and 8 bases separated the two germline ends. This CDR3 is 13 amino acids long. Germline CDR1 SGHAT, CDR2 FQNNGV. Here the CDR3 DNA reads TGTGCCAGCTCCCAGGAAGCCAAAAACATTCAGTACTTC. This encodes CASSQEAKNIQYF.